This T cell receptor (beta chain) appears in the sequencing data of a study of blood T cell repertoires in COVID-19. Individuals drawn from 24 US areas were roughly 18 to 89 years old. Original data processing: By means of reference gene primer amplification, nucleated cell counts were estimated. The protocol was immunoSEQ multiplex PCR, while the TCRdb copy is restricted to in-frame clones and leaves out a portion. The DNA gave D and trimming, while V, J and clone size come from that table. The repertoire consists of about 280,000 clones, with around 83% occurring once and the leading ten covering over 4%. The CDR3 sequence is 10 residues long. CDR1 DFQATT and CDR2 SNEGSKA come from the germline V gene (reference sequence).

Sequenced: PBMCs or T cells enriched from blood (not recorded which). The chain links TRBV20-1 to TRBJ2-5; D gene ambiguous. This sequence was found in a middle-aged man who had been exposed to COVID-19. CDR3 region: CSPRMETQYF. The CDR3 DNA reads TGCAGCCCGAGGATGGAGACCCAGTACTTC.